The 2 T cell receptor beta chains listed next were all sequenced from one sample in a study of blood T cell repertoires in COVID-19. Method: immunoSEQ multiplex PCR; TCRdb's copy keeps in-frame clones and lacks some. The sample lists 110,000 to 150,000 clones; 81% were seen once. The sequenced sample was peripheral blood. These receptors all stem from a human donor in a cohort sampled during active COVID-19.

This clone has only one observation. The rearrangement links TRBV3-1 (or the pseudogene TRBV3-2) to TRBJ2-7; 8 bases are a match to TRBD2. Per germline, CDR1 LGHDT and CDR2 YNNKEL (reference sequence). The length of the CDR3 is 20 residues. V lost 2 bases and J lost 3; bases outside the gene matches: 21. In DNA, the CDR3 is TGTGCCAGCAGCCAAAGGCCAATGGACGGAGCTAGCGGGTCGAGCTACGAGCAGTACTTC. Amino acids: CASSQRPMDGASGSSYEQYF.

The chain employs TRBV21-1 and TRBJ1-5. TRBV21-1 is termed a pseudogene. The CDR3 runs 16 residues. The DNA for the CDR3 is TGTGCCAGCGATCAGGGGAGGGCCACTAGCAATCAGCCCCAGCATTTT. Its protein product is CASDQGRATSNQPQHF.